The clone carrying this TCR beta chain was seen a handful of times. Patients in Seattle were enrolled during active infection, then followed longitudinally. Original data processing: Amplification with reference gene primers provided the estimates of nucleated cell counts. This table comes from immunoSEQ multiplex PCR, and its TCRdb copy is limited to in-frame clones, with some not included. V and J calls and clone size are given by that table; D and trimming were obtained from the DNA. The sample yields 350,000 or so clones, approximately 88% seen once. This entry comes from a study of blood T cell repertoires in COVID-19. Study overall: Specimens from acute and convalescent COVID-19 originated in the United States, Italy and Spain. T cells, B-cell-depleted T cells, or PBMCs provided the cDNA or gDNA that served as material.

From germline, CDR1 is SGHKS and CDR2 YYEKEE (reference sequence). The CDR3 contains 16 residues. V was pared by 3 bases and J by 2 bases, with 10 bases of the junction left unmatched. This clonotype was sampled from a woman aged 25 to 39 with COVID-19, enrolled during active disease. The chain is built from TRBV5-5 and TRBJ1-2; 7 bases match TRBD1. What was sequenced was peripheral blood. The CDR3 bases are TGTGCCAGCAGCTGGAGGCCCCGGGACAGAAACTATGGCTACACCTTC. Its protein is CASSWRPRDRNYGYTF.